The subject of this entry is one T cell receptor (beta chain). Its antigen is not identified. Time point in this sample: persistent/refractory GD, antithyroid drugs over 5 years with positive TRAb. RNA isolated from PBMCs was used to make the TCR library. All patients originated from an endocrinology department located in Xi'an, China. Collection of peripheral blood (roughly 9 milliliters) was done using EDTA tubes. The data originate from a study of regulatory T cells in long-lasting Graves disease. Turning to the study itself: Persistence in Graves' disease required over 5 years of antithyroid drugs plus positive TSH receptor antibodies.

From germline, CDR1 is MNHEY and CDR2 SMNVEV (reference sequence). The ends were cut back, 5 bases at V and 1 base at J, with 14 bases in the middle. CDR3 size: 15 residues. Study findings and constraints: For persistent Graves' patients, TCR diversity was lower than for newly diagnosed ones.

Construction of TCR beta libraries relied on iRepertoire HTBI primers and on Arm-PCR targeting CDR3 regions. MiXCR was run by TCRdb on the multiplex PCR reads, yielding one entry per CDR3 protein. The sample has 300,000 to 350,000 distinct CDR3 sequences, roughly a fifth seen once; the top ten hold 25% to 35%. This specimen consisted of peripheral blood mononuclear cells (PBMCs), obtained when the disease was refractory, from a patient treated with antithyroid drugs. The V gene is TRBV27, the J gene TRBJ2-5, with D perhaps TRBD2 (5 bases). The clonotype was recovered from a female donor with Graves disease. The CDR3 here is CASSPYGVGQETQYF. CDR3 bases: TGTGCCAGCAGTCCGTACGGGGTTGGCCAAGAGACCCAGTACTTC.